One and the same sample provided the 2 T cell receptor beta chains below, sequenced in a study of beta chain features in type 1 diabetes. Their cognate antigens are unknown. The entirety of the isolated RNA underwent reverse transcription, so expressed TCRB transcripts were sequenced. The method was immunoSEQ multiplex PCR; TCRdb's version includes in-frame clones alone and lacks a portion of them. This sample has about 45,000 clones, with 66% found just once. Overall study results and limits: Type 1 diabetes patients had TCRB CDR3s that were shorter (moderately but significantly so) in all four CD4+ subsets.

Sample: Tregs from blood. Receptors were obtained from a woman between 18 and 30 years old with type 1 diabetes.

The CDR3 protein is CASSEKGPRLGYTF. The CDR3 DNA reads TGTGCCAGCAGTGAGAAGGGGCCACGGCTTGGCTACACCTTC. The chain links TRBV25-1 to TRBJ1-2, with a weak D call TRBD1 (5 bases). The V end lost 3 bases, the J end lost 7 bases, and 15 bases lay between the germline ends. The length of the CDR3 is 14 residues. CDR1 and CDR2 from the germline V gene are MGHDK and SYGVNS.

This chain connects TRBV5-1 to TRBJ2-6, with 7 positions matching TRBD1. Germline CDR1 is SGHRS and CDR2 is YFSETQ. This CDR3 has 17 residues. V shed 2 bases and J 2 bases; nucleotides not matched to a gene: 7. CDR3 DNA: TGCGCCAGCAGCTTACAGGGGTGGTTGACTGGGGCCAACGTCCTGACTTTC. Its translation is CASSLQGWLTGANVLTF.